This T cell receptor (beta chain) is from a study of CD8 T cells in Susac syndrome. General observations from the study: As the study acknowledged, the number of individuals who were part of its TCR sequencing and HLA analysis was relatively small.

Bulk CD8+ and CD4+ cells came from magnetic negative isolation; CD8+ TEMRA by FACS. The ends were cut back, 5 bases at V and 13 bases at J, with 15 bases in the middle. The CDR3 has 12 residues. CDR1 MNHEY and CDR2 SVGEGT come from the germline V gene. For this clonotype: Its antigen is undetermined.

cDNA came from roughly 0.53 to 1 ug RNA primed by random hexamers. Using its own MiXCR run on the immunoSEQ multiplex PCR reads, TCRdb lists one record per CDR3 protein. The table shows 25,000 to 30,000 distinct CDR3 sequences, with 90% to 95% occurring only once. The chain recombines TRBV6-2 or TRBV6-3 with TRBJ2-1; a possible D gene is TRBD2 (6 bases). This TCR came from a human donor in good health. The sequencing sample was made of CD8+ T cells from PBMCs. In nucleotides, the CDR3 is TGTGCCAGCAGTCTCCCCGGGAGACTTCAGTTCTTC. It translates to CASSLPGRLQFF.